These 26 T cell receptor beta chains came from one sample sequenced in a study of blood T cell repertoires in COVID-19. TCRdb's copy holds only in-frame clones and misses some; the assay was immunoSEQ multiplex PCR. The table shows roughly 60,000 clones, with about 83% occurring only once. Sequences were obtained from peripheral blood. These receptors were obtained from a woman aged 80 or older with acute or convalescent COVID-19.

The table lists this clone with many counts. The rearrangement uses TRBV6-5 and TRBJ2-1; D is perhaps TRBD1 (5 bases). The CDR3 has 14 amino acids. The germline V gene encodes CDR1 MNHEY and CDR2 SVGAGI. The CDR3 DNA sequence: TGTGCACTTGCCCCCAGGGCGCCTAACAATGAGCAGTTCTTC. Residues: CALAPRAPNNEQFF.

The chain carries TRBV28 and TRBJ2-7, with TRBD2 matching over 15 bases. CDR1 and CDR2 (germline): MDHEN, SYDVKM. V was pared by 6 bases and J by 5 bases, with 5 bases of the junction left unmatched. The CDR3 is 15 residues long. The CDR3 DNA is TGTGCCAGCAGGCTTAGGACTAGCGGGAGGGACGAGCAGTACTTC. It codes for CASRLRTSGRDEQYF.

This clone was observed once. The chain combines TRBV5-1 with TRBJ1-3; 8 positions match TRBD1. From germline, CDR1 is SGHRS and CDR2 YFSETQ. Trimming removed 0 bases from V and 3 bases from J; junction bases left unmatched: 5. This CDR3 region has 16 residues. The CDR3 here is CASSLASRGLGNTIYF. The CDR3 DNA reads as TGCGCCAGCAGCTTGGCGTCCAGGGGGCTTGGAAACACCATATATTTT.

The J gene is TRBJ2-7, the V gene TRBV29-1, with TRBD2 matching over 7 bases. Trimming removed 6 bases from V and 3 bases from J; junction bases left unmatched: 8. This CDR3 region has 13 residues. Germline V gene data show CDR1 as SQVTM and CDR2 as ANQGSEA. CDR3 amino acids: CSVASGELYEQYF. CDR3 sequence (DNA): TGCAGCGTCGCAAGCGGGGAACTCTACGAGCAGTACTTC.

V is TRBV7-3 and J is TRBJ1-2; D is unclear. V was trimmed by 4 bases and J by 7 bases, leaving 19 bases between them. This CDR3 is built from 15 residues. Per germline, CDR1 SGHTA and CDR2 FQGTGA. The CDR3 DNA reads as TGTGCCAGCAGCTCCCCTTTTCTCTTCACCGGTGGCTACACCTTC. It yields the protein CASSSPFLFTGGYTF.

The chain uses TRBV7-3 and TRBJ2-2, with D possibly matching TRBD2 (5 bases). The CDR3 contains 14 residues. The V end was cut by 6 bases, the J end by 0 bases, with 8 bases between. Germline V CDR1 and CDR2: SGHTA, FQGTGA. The CDR3 coding sequence is TGTGCCAGCAGTTCGGGAACGAACACCGGGGAGCTGTTTTTT. The encoded protein is CASSSGTNTGELFF.

This clone was seen a few times. CDR3 nucleotides: TGTGCCAGCAGCGGGACAGAGTTCGGAGGCTATGGCTACACCTTC. It specifies CASSGTEFGGYGYTF. The V and J genes are TRBV28 and TRBJ1-2, with 7 bases aligning to TRBD1. V lost 6 bases, J lost 4 bases, and 11 bases stayed unmatched. CDR1 and CDR2 (germline): MDHEN, SYDVKM. The CDR3 loop spans 15 amino acids.

This clone has only a few counts. The V call is TRBV9, the J call TRBJ2-7; 8 positions match TRBD2. CDR1 and CDR2 (germline): SGDLS, YYNGEE. The CDR3 spans 15 residues. V dropped 2 bases and J dropped 0; count of bases not matched to a gene: 4. CDR3 sequence (DNA): TGTGCCAGCAGCGTTGCTGGGACTAGCTCCTACGAGCAGTACTTC. Protein sequence: CASSVAGTSSYEQYF.

The chain combines TRBV5-1 with TRBJ2-7; a weak D match, TRBD1 (5 bases). CDR3 size: 14 residues. The germline V gene encodes CDR1 SGHRS and CDR2 YFSETQ. The V end lost 0 bases, the J end lost 1 base, and 8 bases lay between the germline ends. The CDR3 is CASSLDDRSYEQYF. In DNA, the CDR3 is TGCGCCAGCAGCTTGGACGACAGATCCTACGAGCAGTACTTC.

This chain joins TRBV7-3 and TRBJ2-2, with 7 bases fitting TRBD1. Per germline, CDR1 SGHTA and CDR2 FQGTGA. The CDR3 has 17 amino acids. After removal of 1 base from V and 4 bases from J, the junction contained 9 bases not matched to a gene. As DNA, the CDR3 is TGTGCCAGCAGCTTAATACCAGGGGGACAACGCACCGGGGAGCTGTTTTTT. Translation: CASSLIPGGQRTGELFF.

The sample holds one count of this clone. This chain uses TRBV6-2 or TRBV6-3 with TRBJ2-3; the D is unclear. The V end lost 6 bases, the J end lost 8 bases, and 15 bases lay between the germline ends. CDR1 is MNHEY and CDR2 is SVGEGT in the germline V gene. This CDR3 spans 13 amino acids. The CDR3 loop is CASSLVSFGTQYF. DNA for the CDR3: TGTGCCAGCAGCCTCGTGAGTTTTGGTACGCAGTATTTT.

This clone has just a few counts. J is TRBJ2-7 and V is TRBV21-1; the DNA was not used to check the table's D call, TRBD2. TRBV21-1 is annotated as a pseudogene. There are 21 residues in the CDR3. CDR3 in DNA: TGTGCCAGCAGCTCCTACACCGGGACTAGCGGGAGTTTAGGCCCTTATTACGAGCAGTACTTC. It yields the protein CASSSYTGTSGSLGPYYEQYF.

This chain uses TRBV6-6 with TRBJ2-3, with 14 bases matching TRBD2. The CDR3 has 20 amino acids. Losses at the gene ends were 5 bases for V and 3 bases for J; bases not matched to a gene: 16. Germline-derived CDR1 and CDR2 are MNHNY and SVGAGI (reference sequence). CDR3 loop: CASSRTMGTGLAGETDTQYF. CDR3 coding DNA: TGTGCCAGCAGTCGGACGATGGGCACGGGACTAGCGGGAGAGACAGATACGCAGTATTTT.

This clone was counted a few times. The chain is built from TRBV4-2 and TRBJ2-1, with 7 bases fitting TRBD2. CDR1 is LGHNA, CDR2 YNFKEQ, per germline. The CDR3 loop spans 19 amino acids. Trimming took 1 base from V and 0 from J; bases not matched to a gene: 12. This chain's CDR3 is CASSQGALGGGSSYNEQFF. Written as DNA, the CDR3 is TGTGCCAGCAGCCAAGGGGCCCTGGGCGGGGGAAGCTCCTACAATGAGCAGTTCTTC.

The chain is built from TRBV3-1 (or the pseudogene TRBV3-2) and TRBJ2-5, with TRBD2 matching over 12 bases. The trim removed 4 bases at V and 1 base at J, leaving 10 bases unmatched. This CDR3 is built from 18 residues. Germline V gene sequence: CDR1 LGHDT, CDR2 YNNKEL (reference sequence). Written as DNA, the CDR3 is TGTGCCAGCAGCCTGTCGCGAGGACTAGCGGGGTCCCAAGAGACCCAGTACTTC. Protein sequence: CASSLSRGLAGSQETQYF.

This chain uses TRBV11-1 with TRBJ2-1; TRBD2 agrees at 13 bases. Germline CDR1 and CDR2: SGHAT and FQDESV (reference sequence). Unmatched junction bases numbered 11, after V lost 5 bases and J lost 10 bases. The CDR3 has 16 amino acids. The CDR3 bases are TGTGCCAGCAGCCCTTCCGGGACTAGCGGGATTGGGGAGCAGTTCTTC. Translation gives CASSPSGTSGIGEQFF.

The chain is built from TRBV7-9 and TRBJ2-7; maybe TRBD1 (5 bases). Germline assignment: CDR1 SEHNR and CDR2 FQNEAQ (reference sequence). With 6 bases removed from V and 3 bases from J, the gap between germline ends came to 15 bases. The CDR3 covers 14 residues. For the CDR3, the DNA is TGTGCCAGCAGTCTTTTCCATGACAGCTACGAGCAGTACTTC. This codes for CASSLFHDSYEQYF.

The chain carries TRBV11-3 and TRBJ1-1; maybe TRBD1 (6 bases). The germline V and J ends were trimmed by 4 bases and 4 bases, with 13 bases remaining between them. The CDR3 is 14 residues long. Per the germline V gene, CDR1 is SGHNT and CDR2 is YENEEA. Here the CDR3 DNA reads TGTGCCAGCAGCTGGGGGAGGGGGAGCACTGAAGCTTTCTTT. This sequence encodes CASSWGRGSTEAFF.

CDR3 DNA: TGTGCCAGCAGCGTAGGGCAAAAGAACACTGAAGCTTTCTTT. Translated: CASSVGQKNTEAFF. The chain recombines TRBV9 with TRBJ1-1; D gene ambiguous. Trimming left V 0 bases short and J 1 base short, with 7 bases between. This CDR3 is built from 14 residues. The V gene's germline CDR1 is SGDLS and CDR2 YYNGEE.

In this sample, this clone turned up a few times. V gene TRBV6-1 combines with J gene TRBJ2-5; tentative D call: TRBD2 (6 bases). The CDR3 runs to 16 residues. Trimming took 0 bases from V and 0 from J, leaving 11 bases between them. Germline CDR1 is MNHNS and CDR2 is SASEGT. In nucleotides, the CDR3 is TGTGCCAGCAGTGAAGCGGTAGTAGCGGACCAAGAGACCCAGTACTTC. Translating it yields CASSEAVVADQETQYF.

This chain links TRBV5-4 with TRBJ2-7; 7 bases match TRBD1. The CDR3 loop spans 16 amino acids. With V trimmed by 4 bases and J by 5 bases, 15 bases remained unmatched. Germline lookup yields CDR1 SGHNT and CDR2 YYREEE (reference sequence). The CDR3 DNA is TGTGCCAGCAGCCCCCCGACAGGGAACATGGGAAACGAGCAGTACTTC. As protein: CASSPPTGNMGNEQYF.

The J gene is TRBJ1-1, the V gene TRBV19, with D possibly being TRBD1 (5 bases). The ends were cut back, 3 bases at V and 11 bases at J, with 22 bases in the middle. This CDR3 contains 15 residues. Germline-derived CDR1 and CDR2 are LNHDA and SQIVND (reference sequence). Written as DNA, the CDR3 is TGTGCCAGTAGTATTTTATCCAAGGACATCCGGGCCGCTTTCTTT. It encodes CASSILSKDIRAAFF.

V usage is TRBV28 and J usage is TRBJ1-3; D is unclear. Germline CDR1 reads MDHEN; CDR2 reads SYDVKM. V gave up 6 bases and J gave up 1 base, with 10 bases separating them. The CDR3 totals 14 residues. CDR3: CASRRGLSGNTIYF. The CDR3 DNA reads TGTGCCAGCAGGCGCGGCTTATCTGGAAACACCATATATTTT.

The sample holds a few counts of this clone. The gene calls are TRBV4-1 and TRBJ2-2, with D hard to call. CDR3 length: 15 amino acids. Trimming stripped 3 bases from V and 6 bases from J, with 14 bases between. The germline V gene encodes CDR1 MGHRA and CDR2 YSYEKL. Here the CDR3 DNA reads TGCGCCAGCAGCCATGTCTCGCTAGAATCCGGGGAGCTGTTTTTT. Its translation is CASSHVSLESGELFF.

The CDR3 sequence is CASRKQPEKANTGELFF. The DNA for the CDR3 is TGTGCCAGCAGAAAACAACCAGAAAAAGCGAACACCGGGGAGCTGTTTTTT. This chain connects TRBV27 to TRBJ2-2; the D is unclear. The length of the CDR3 is 17 residues. V was cut by 6 bases and J by 0 bases, with 17 bases left in between. The germline V gene has CDR1 MNHEY and CDR2 SMNVEV (reference sequence).

The chain couples TRBV10-3 to TRBJ1-4; 7 bases align to TRBD1. The CDR3 is 14 residues long. The germline gives CDR1 ENHRY, CDR2 SYGVKD. The J segment lost 3 bases and the V segment lost 6 bases, leaving 4 bases of the junction unmatched. As DNA, the CDR3 is TGTGCCATCAGGCCCGGGACAGCTAATGAAAAACTGTTTTTT. Its translation: CAIRPGTANEKLFF.